This T cell receptor (beta chain) is from a study of regulatory T cells in long-lasting Graves disease. Many counts were recorded for this clonotype. Arm-PCR of CDR3 regions and iRepertoire HTBI primers were used to build TCR beta libraries. TCRdb re-called the multiplex PCR reads with MiXCR, one entry per CDR3 protein. Here the sample spans some 370,000 distinct CDR3 sequences, 12% being singletons. As for time point: newly diagnosed GD, antithyroid drugs for less than 3 months. Scientists built the TCR library using RNA that was extracted from PBMCs. Recruitment took place at an endocrinology department in Xi'an, China. Staff took roughly 9.6 milliliters of peripheral blood and put it into EDTA tubes. Trimming pared 6 bases from V and 0 bases from J, leaving 21 bases between. CDR3 length: 17 residues. Germline CDR1 DFQATT, CDR2 SNEGSKA (reference sequence). The same sample was also used in a study of T cells in Graves' hyperthyroidism and ophthalmopathy. From that second work: The TCR CDR3 first-round RT-PCR relied on the HTBI primer set. Through a model of 13 V-J features, ophthalmopathy was separated from stable hyperthyroidism.

This clonotype was obtained from a woman younger than 35 with Graves disease. This material consisted of peripheral blood mononuclear cells (PBMCs), taken at new diagnosis, from a patient treated with antithyroid drugs. V usage is TRBV20-1 and J usage is TRBJ1-5; possibly TRBD1 for D (6 bases). CDR3 loop: CSAYRDTKINSNQPQHF. In DNA form, the CDR3 reads TGCAGTGCGTACCGGGACACGAAAATAAATAGCAATCAGCCCCAGCATTTT.